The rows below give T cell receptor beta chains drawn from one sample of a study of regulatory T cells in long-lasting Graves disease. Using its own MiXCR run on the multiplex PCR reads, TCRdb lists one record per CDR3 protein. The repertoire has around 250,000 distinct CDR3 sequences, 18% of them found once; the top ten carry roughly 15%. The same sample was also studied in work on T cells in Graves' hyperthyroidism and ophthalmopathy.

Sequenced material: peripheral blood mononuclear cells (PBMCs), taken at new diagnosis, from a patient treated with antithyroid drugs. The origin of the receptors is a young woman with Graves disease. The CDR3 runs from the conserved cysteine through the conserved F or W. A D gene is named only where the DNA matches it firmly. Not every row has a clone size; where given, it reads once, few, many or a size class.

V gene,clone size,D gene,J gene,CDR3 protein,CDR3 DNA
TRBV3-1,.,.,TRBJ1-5,CASSQSIAQQPQHF,TGTGCCAGCAGCCAATCTATCGCGCAGCAGCCCCAGCATTTT
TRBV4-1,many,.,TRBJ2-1,CASRAPGAQGREQFF,TGCGCCAGCAGGGCTCCGGGAGCTCAGGGGAGAGAGCAGTTCTTC
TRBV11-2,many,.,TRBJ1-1,CASSLTTGEAFF,TGTGCCAGCAGCTTAACGACAGGAGAAGCTTTCTTT
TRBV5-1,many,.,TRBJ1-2,CASSLDAGNYGYTF,TGCGCCAGCAGCTTGGATGCAGGAAACTATGGCTACACCTTC
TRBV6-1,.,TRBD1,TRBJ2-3,CASTPRQGQIGTDTQYF,TGTGCCAGCACACCTCGACAGGGCCAAATAGGCACAGATACGCAGTATTTT
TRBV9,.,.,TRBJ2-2,CASSVGWAVGELFF,TGTGCCAGCAGCGTAGGTTGGGCGGTCGGGGAGCTGTTTTTT
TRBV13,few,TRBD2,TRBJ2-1,CASRSRLAGAPAEQFF,TGTGCCAGCAGATCCCGACTAGCGGGGGCCCCAGCTGAGCAGTTCTTC
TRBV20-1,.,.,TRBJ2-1,CSAREQGLGYNEQFF,TGCAGTGCTAGAGAACAGGGTCTAGGCTACAATGAGCAGTTCTTC
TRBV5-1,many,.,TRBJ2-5,CASRSPGLGETQYF,TGCGCCAGCAGGTCTCCGGGACTGGGGGAGACCCAGTACTTC
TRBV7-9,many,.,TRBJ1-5,CASSYSNQPQHF,TGTGCCAGCAGTTACTCGAATCAGCCCCAGCATTTT
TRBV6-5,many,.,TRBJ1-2,CASSYETGTYGYTF,TGTGCCAGCAGTTACGAGACAGGAACCTATGGCTACACCTTC
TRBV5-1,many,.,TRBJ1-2,CASSGGRGDGYTF,TGCGCCAGCAGCGGAGGGAGGGGCGATGGCTACACCTTC
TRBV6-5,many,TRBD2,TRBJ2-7,CASSYGGGVDEQYF,TGTGCCAGCAGTTACGGCGGGGGTGTCGACGAGCAGTACTTC
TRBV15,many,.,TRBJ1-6,CATSRGEPNSPLHF,TGTGCCACCAGCAGAGGTGAACCGAATTCACCCCTCCACTTT
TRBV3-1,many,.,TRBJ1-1,CASSPSGSTEAFF,TGTGCCAGCAGCCCTTCCGGGAGCACTGAAGCTTTCTTT
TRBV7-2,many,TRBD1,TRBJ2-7,CASSYDRVSYEQYF,TGTGCCAGCAGTTACGACAGGGTGTCCTACGAGCAGTACTTC
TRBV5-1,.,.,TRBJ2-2,CASSLFGSPNTGELFF,TGCGCCAGCAGCTTGTTCGGGAGCCCGAACACCGGGGAGCTGTTTTTT
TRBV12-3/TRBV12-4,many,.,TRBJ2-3,CASNLQGTDTQYF,TGTGCCAGCAATCTACAGGGAACAGATACGCAGTATTTT
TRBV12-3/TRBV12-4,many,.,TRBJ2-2,CASSFAGRRTGELFF,TGTGCCAGCAGTTTTGCAGGGAGGAGGACCGGGGAGCTGTTTTTT
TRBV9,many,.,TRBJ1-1,CASSVDVNTEAFF,TGTGCCAGCAGCGTAGATGTTAACACTGAAGCTTTCTTT
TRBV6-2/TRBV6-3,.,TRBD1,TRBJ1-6,CASSLQGAGDSPLHF,TGTGCCAGCAGTTTACAGGGGGCTGGGGATTCACCCCTCCACTTT
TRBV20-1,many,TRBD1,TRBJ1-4,CSARADRRDREKLFF,TGCAGTGCTAGAGCGGACAGGCGGGACCGGGAAAAACTGTTTTTT
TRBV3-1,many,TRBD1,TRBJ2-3,CASSQPTRTGLLGYTQYF,TGTGCCAGCAGCCAACCCACGAGGACAGGCCTACTGGGATATACGCAGTATTTT
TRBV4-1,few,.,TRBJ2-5,CASSQDRGTGWAQYF,TGCGCCAGCAGCCAAGATCGGGGGACGGGGTGGGCCCAGTACTTC
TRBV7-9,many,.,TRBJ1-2,CASSYRGTGGYTF,TGTGCCAGCAGCTACCGGGGGACGGGAGGCTACACCTTC
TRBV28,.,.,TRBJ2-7,CASTSRGRRDEQYF,TGTGCCAGCACCTCCCGGGGCCGACGGGACGAGCAGTACTTC
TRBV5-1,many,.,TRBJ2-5,CASSLGNTRRETQYF,TGTGCCAGCAGCTTGGGGAATACAAGGCGAGAGACCCAGTACTTC
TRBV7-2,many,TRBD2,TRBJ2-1,CASSLASSGGAYEQFF,TGTGCCAGCAGCTTAGCATCCAGCGGGGGGGCCTATGAGCAGTTCTTC
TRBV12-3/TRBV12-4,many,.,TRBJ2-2,CASRLRRSVVGDTGELFF,TGTGCCAGCAGGCTTAGAAGATCAGTAGTGGGGGACACCGGGGAGCTGTTTTTT
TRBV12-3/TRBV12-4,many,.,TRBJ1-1,CASRQGLSTEAFF,TGTGCCAGCAGGCAGGGGTTGAGCACTGAAGCTTTCTTT
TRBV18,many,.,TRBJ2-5,CASSPLKEQVETQYF,TGTGCCAGCTCACCCCTCAAAGAACAGGTGGAGACCCAGTACTTC
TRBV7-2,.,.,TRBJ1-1,CASSFSSNTEAFF,TGTGCCAGCAGCTTCAGCTCGAACACTGAAGCTTTCTTT
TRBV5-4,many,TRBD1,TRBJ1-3,CASSLKGASGNTIYF,TGTGCCAGCAGCTTGAAGGGGGCGAGCGGAAACACCATATATTTT
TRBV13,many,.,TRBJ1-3,CASTTREYIGNTIYF,TGTGCCAGCACCACCCGGGAGTACATCGGAAACACCATATATTTT
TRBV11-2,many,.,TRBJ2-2,CASGTQTPNTGELFF,TGTGCCAGCGGGACCCAAACTCCGAACACCGGGGAGCTGTTTTTT
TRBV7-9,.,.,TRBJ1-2,CASSPAGLPLGYTF,TGTGCCAGCAGCCCCGCAGGGTTGCCTCTTGGCTACACCTTC
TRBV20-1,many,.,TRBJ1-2,CSARPPGARGYTF,TGCAGTGCTAGGCCACCAGGGGCGCGGGGCTACACCTTC
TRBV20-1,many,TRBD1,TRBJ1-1,CSAAGTGRMNTEAFF,TGCAGTGCTGCCGGGACAGGGAGGATGAACACTGAAGCTTTCTTT
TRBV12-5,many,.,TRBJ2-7,CASGLGGTDREQYF,TGTGCTAGTGGTTTGGGTGGGACCGATCGGGAGCAGTACTTC
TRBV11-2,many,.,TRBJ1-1,CASSQVGGAIRNTEAFF,TGCGCCAGCAGCCAAGTTGGGGGCGCAATTCGGAACACTGAAGCTTTCTTT
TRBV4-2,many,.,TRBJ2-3,CASSPGLPITDTQYF,TGTGCCAGCAGCCCGGGACTTCCCATAACAGATACGCAGTATTTT
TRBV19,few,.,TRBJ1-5,CASSILQPNQPQHF,TGTGCCAGTAGTATACTCCAGCCAAATCAGCCCCAGCATTTT